The 22 T cell receptor beta chains reported below all come from one sample, sequenced in a study of T cell responses to AZD1222 COVID-19 vaccine. Method: immunoSEQ multiplex PCR; TCRdb's copy keeps in-frame clones and lacks some. The table shows 150,000 to 180,000 clones, with roughly 90% occurring only once. Source: peripheral blood, taken on day 0 of AZD1222 vaccination. The receptors derive from an adult in good health.

The chain combines TRBV7-3 with TRBJ1-1; D is unclear. Germline V CDR1 and CDR2: SGHTA, FQGTGA. The CDR3 runs to 15 residues. Trimming left V 2 bases short and J 4 bases short, with 14 bases between. The CDR3 DNA is TGTGCCAGCAGCTTAGGTAGCCGTGGGAGCACTGAAGCTTTCTTT. It codes for CASSLGSRGSTEAFF.

This chain links TRBV4-3 with TRBJ1-2, with D perhaps TRBD1 (6 bases). Germline CDR1 reads LGHNA; CDR2 reads YSLEER. The CDR3 runs 16 residues. Between the trimmed V and J ends, which lost 3 bases and 3 bases, there was a span of 17 bases. The CDR3 DNA reads TGCGCCAGCAGCCATCTCAATGAGGGGGGCGACTATGGCTACACCTTC. This gives the protein CASSHLNEGGDYGYTF.

The chain is built from TRBV14 and TRBJ2-1; no clear D gene. Trimming removed 1 base from V and 2 bases from J, with 9 bases in between. Germline V gene sequence: CDR1 SGHDN, CDR2 FVKESK. The CDR3 contains 15 residues. CDR3 sequence (DNA): TGTGCCAGCAGCCAAGGATTCAGCCCCTACAATGAGCAGTTCTTC. Translation gives CASSQGFSPYNEQFF.

The gene calls are TRBV9 and TRBJ1-2; maybe TRBD1 (5 bases). V lost 0 bases, J lost 0 bases, and 18 bases lay in between. The germline V gene has CDR1 SGDLS and CDR2 YYNGEE. The CDR3 contains 18 residues. The CDR3 nucleotides are TGTGCCAGCAGCGTAGCCGGGACTGGGCTTACAACTAACTATGGCTACACCTTC. Translated: CASSVAGTGLTTNYGYTF. Filled out from reference TRBV9 and TRBJ1-2, the complete variable domain reads DSGVTQTPKHLITATGQRVTLRCSPRSGDLSVYWYQQSLDQGLQFLIQYYNGEERAKGNILERFSAQQFPDLHSELNLSSLELGDSALYFCASSVAGTGLTTNYGYTFGSGTRLTVV.

The chain couples TRBV24-1 to TRBJ2-1, with D unclear. The CDR3 covers 13 residues. Germline V gene sequence: CDR1 KGHDR, CDR2 SFDVKD. Trimming took 2 bases from V and 6 from J, leaving 7 bases between them. The CDR3 here is CATSDWAPNEQFF. In DNA form, the CDR3 reads TGTGCCACCAGTGATTGGGCCCCCAATGAGCAGTTCTTC.

The J gene is TRBJ2-5, the V gene TRBV5-8; D may correspond to TRBD1 or TRBD2 (6 bases each). The CDR3 runs to 15 residues. The germline gives CDR1 SGHTS, CDR2 YDEGEE. V was clipped by 0 bases and J by 4 bases, with 13 bases between them. CDR3 coding DNA: TGTGCCAGCAGCTTGGCCTTCGGGGGCGGAGAGACCCAGTACTTC. It translates to CASSLAFGGGETQYF.

The chain recombines TRBV19 with TRBJ2-2, with D unclear. Germline lookup yields CDR1 LNHDA and CDR2 SQIVND (reference sequence). The CDR3 is made up of 15 amino acids. V was cut by 5 bases and J by 6 bases, with 16 bases left in between. In DNA form, the CDR3 reads TGTGCCAGTAGTTTATACGATTGGACCGCCGGGGAGCTGTTTTTT. Residues: CASSLYDWTAGELFF.

This chain uses TRBV19 with TRBJ1-1; unclear D gene. The ends were cut back, 9 bases at V and 1 base at J, with 15 bases in the middle. The CDR3 spans 14 residues. Germline loops: CDR1 LNHDA, CDR2 SQIVND (reference sequence). The CDR3 sequence: CASTLGGRNTEAFF. DNA for the CDR3: TGTGCCAGCACCCTGGGCGGCAGGAACACTGAAGCTTTCTTT.

This sequence joins TRBV28 and TRBJ1-6, with 9 positions matching TRBD1. The V gene's germline CDR1 is MDHEN and CDR2 SYDVKM. This CDR3 region has 19 residues. The junction had 13 bases not matched to a gene; V was cut back by 0 bases and J by 7 bases. CDR3 amino acids: CASSLWSNRGRRLNSPLHF. For the CDR3, the DNA is TGTGCCAGCAGTTTATGGTCCAACAGGGGGCGCAGGTTGAATTCACCCCTCCACTTT.

The genes are TRBV24-1 and TRBJ1-4, with a weak D call TRBD1 (5 bases). Germline V gene data show CDR1 as KGHDR and CDR2 as SFDVKD. Trimming left V 4 bases short and J 5 bases short, with 13 bases between. The CDR3 has 15 amino acids. DNA of the CDR3: TGTGCCACCAGTGACCGAGGGACCGGAAATGAAAAACTGTTTTTT. This gives the protein CATSDRGTGNEKLFF.

The genes are TRBV11-2 and TRBJ2-7; no reliable D call. CDR1 and CDR2 from the germline V gene are SGHAT and FQNNGV. V shed 5 bases and J shed 0 bases, with 5 bases lying between them. CDR3 length: 12 amino acids. The CDR3 sequence is CASSTYSYEQYF. The CDR3, as DNA: TGTGCCAGCAGCACCTACTCCTACGAGCAGTACTTC.

This chain joins TRBV5-1 and TRBJ1-1; no clear D. V gave up 6 bases and J gave up 5 bases, with 11 bases separating them. The CDR3 length is 12 residues. Looked up from germline, CDR1 is SGHRS and CDR2 is YFSETQ. CDR3 in DNA: TGCGCCAGCACCCTGGGAGAGACTGAAGCTTTCTTT. It is translated as CASTLGETEAFF.

The chain couples TRBV6-1 to TRBJ1-5; the D is unclear. This CDR3 region has 17 residues. V lost 1 base and J 4 bases, leaving 17 bases between the germline ends. Germline values: CDR1 MNHNS, CDR2 SASEGT. CDR3 sequence (DNA): TGTGCCAGCAGTGAAGGAACCGGCACCAGACTGAATCAGCCCCAGCATTTT. Its translation: CASSEGTGTRLNQPQHF.

This clone was found once. The rearrangement uses TRBV6-5 and TRBJ1-2; weak D call: TRBD1 (6 bases). The CDR3 covers 13 residues. The V end was cut by 5 bases, the J end by 8 bases, with 15 bases between. The germline gives CDR1 MNHEY, CDR2 SVGAGI. CDR3 sequence (DNA): TGTGCCAGCAGTAACGGGGGGGCCAACGGCTACACCTTC. Protein sequence: CASSNGGANGYTF.

This rearrangement joins TRBV27 to TRBJ2-3; D call uncertain. The length of the CDR3 is 17 residues. Germline lookup yields CDR1 MNHEY and CDR2 SMNVEV (reference sequence). With 2 bases removed from V and 2 bases from J, the gap between germline ends came to 17 bases. The DNA for the CDR3 is TGTGCCAGCAGTTTAAGGCTCCAGAGGACGGTCACAGATACGCAGTATTTT. Translation: CASSLRLQRTVTDTQYF.

V gene TRBV12-3 or TRBV12-4 combines with J gene TRBJ1-2; TRBD1 is a possible D gene (5 bases). V shed 1 base and J shed 6 bases, with 9 bases lying between them. The length of the CDR3 is 13 residues. CDR3 protein: CASSLGGVHGYTF. The CDR3 bases are TGTGCCAGCAGTTTAGGGGGGGTCCATGGCTACACCTTC.

This chain connects TRBV13 to TRBJ2-1; possibly TRBD1 for D (6 bases). There are 19 residues in the CDR3. Germline V CDR1 and CDR2: PRHDT, FYEKMQ (reference sequence). Between the trimmed V and J ends, which lost 1 base and 4 bases, there was a span of 23 bases. DNA of the CDR3: TGTGCCAGCAGCTTAGATCTTTTTGACGGACAGACACCATACAATGAGCAGTTCTTC. It translates to CASSLDLFDGQTPYNEQFF.

The chain employs TRBV5-5 and TRBJ1-3; D is perhaps TRBD1 (6 bases). Looked up from germline, CDR1 is SGHKS and CDR2 is YYEKEE (reference sequence). The CDR3 spans 16 residues. V was shortened by 5 bases and J by 2 bases, with 17 bases between the two germline ends. In DNA, the CDR3 is TGTGCCAGCAGTTACAGGACAGATGCCCCTGGAAACACCATATATTTT. Its translation: CASSYRTDAPGNTIYF.

This clone turned up a few times. This chain uses TRBV29-1 with TRBJ1-4; 8 bases align to TRBD1. The V and J ends lost 6 bases and 7 bases, in that order; junction bases with no gene match: 16. Germline CDR1 and CDR2: SQVTM and ANQGSEA. The CDR3 is 16 residues long. The CDR3 sequence: CSVASDGQGGREKLFF. In DNA, the CDR3 is TGCAGCGTCGCCAGCGATGGACAGGGAGGGCGTGAAAAACTGTTTTTT.

V gene TRBV28 combines with J gene TRBJ2-2; a possible D gene is TRBD2 (5 bases). The CDR3 loop spans 14 amino acids. The germline V and J ends were trimmed by 3 bases and 6 bases, with 11 bases remaining between them. The germline gives CDR1 MDHEN, CDR2 SYDVKM. The CDR3 DNA sequence: TGTGCCAGCAGTTTTTCTGGAGGCGCCGGGGAGCTGTTTTTT. Its protein product is CASSFSGGAGELFF. The variable domain in full, with the rest retrieved from reference TRBV28 and TRBJ2-2, is DVKVTQSSRYLVKRTGEKVFLECVQDMDHENMFWYRQDPGLGLRLIYFSYDVKMKEKGDIPEGYSVSREKKERFSLILESASTNQTSMYLCASSFSGGAGELFFGEGSRLTVL.

This clone has a single count. The junction does not match germline at one end; this may be a read error. The chain links TRBV7-7 to TRBJ1-1; 7 positions agree with TRBD1. The CDR3 covers 13 residues. Germline CDR1 and CDR2: SSHAT and FNYEAQ (reference sequence). CDR3 coding DNA: TGTGCTAGCAGCTTAGGACCAGGGGGAGAAGCTTTCTTT. It codes for CASSLGPGGEAFF.

J is TRBJ1-1 and V is TRBV9, with 7 bases aligning to TRBD1. The junction had 7 bases not matched to a gene; V was cut back by 0 bases and J by 11 bases. The length of the CDR3 is 13 residues. The germline CDR1 and CDR2 sequences are SGDLS and YYNGEE. The CDR3 is CASSVALDREAFF. CDR3 coding DNA: TGTGCCAGCAGCGTAGCGCTCGACAGGGAGGCTTTCTTT.